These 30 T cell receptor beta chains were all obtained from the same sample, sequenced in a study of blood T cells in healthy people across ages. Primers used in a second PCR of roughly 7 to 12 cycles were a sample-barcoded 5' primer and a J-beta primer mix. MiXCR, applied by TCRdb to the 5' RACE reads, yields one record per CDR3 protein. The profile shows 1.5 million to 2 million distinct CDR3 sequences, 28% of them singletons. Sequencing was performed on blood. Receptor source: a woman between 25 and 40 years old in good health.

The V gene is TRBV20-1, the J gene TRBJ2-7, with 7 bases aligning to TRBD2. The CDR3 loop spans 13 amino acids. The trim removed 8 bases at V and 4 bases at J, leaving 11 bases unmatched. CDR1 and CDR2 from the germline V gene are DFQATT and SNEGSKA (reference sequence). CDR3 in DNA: TGCAGTTCCGCGGCGGGAGTGGAGTACGAGCAGTACTTC. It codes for CSSAAGVEYEQYF.

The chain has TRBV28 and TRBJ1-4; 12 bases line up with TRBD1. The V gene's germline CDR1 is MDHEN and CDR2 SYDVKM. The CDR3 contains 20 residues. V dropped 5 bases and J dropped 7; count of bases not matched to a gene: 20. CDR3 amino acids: CASSPSGTGGGWFKGEKLFF. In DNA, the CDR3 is TGTGCCAGCAGTCCTTCCGGGACAGGGGGCGGCTGGTTTAAGGGTGAAAAACTGTTTTTT.

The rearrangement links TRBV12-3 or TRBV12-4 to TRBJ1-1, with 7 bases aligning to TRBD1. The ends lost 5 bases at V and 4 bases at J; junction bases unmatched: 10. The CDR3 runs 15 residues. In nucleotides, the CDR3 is TGTGCCAGCAGTCTCCACACCGGGACAGTCACTGAAGCTTTCTTT. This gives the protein CASSLHTGTVTEAFF.

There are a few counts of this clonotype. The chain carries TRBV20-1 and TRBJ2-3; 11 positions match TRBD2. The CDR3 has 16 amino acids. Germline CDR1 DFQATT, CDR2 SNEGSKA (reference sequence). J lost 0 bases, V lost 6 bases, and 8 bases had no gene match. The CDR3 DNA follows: TGCAGTGCCGTGCTGGGACTAGCGGCTAGCACAGATACGCAGTATTTT. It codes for CSAVLGLAASTDTQYF.

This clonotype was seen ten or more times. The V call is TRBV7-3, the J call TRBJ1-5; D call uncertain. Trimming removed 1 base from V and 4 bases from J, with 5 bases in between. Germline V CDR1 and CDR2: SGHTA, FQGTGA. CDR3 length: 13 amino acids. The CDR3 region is CASSLNPNQPQHF. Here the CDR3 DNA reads TGTGCCAGCAGCTTAAACCCTAATCAGCCCCAGCATTTT.

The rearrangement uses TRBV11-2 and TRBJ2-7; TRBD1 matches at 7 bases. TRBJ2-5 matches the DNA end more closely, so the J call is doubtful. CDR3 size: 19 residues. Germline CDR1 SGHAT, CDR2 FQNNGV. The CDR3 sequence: CASSLSALRDRYSQETQYF. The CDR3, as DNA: TGTGCCAGCAGCTTATCAGCTCTACGGGACAGATATTCCCAAGAGACCCAGTACTTC.

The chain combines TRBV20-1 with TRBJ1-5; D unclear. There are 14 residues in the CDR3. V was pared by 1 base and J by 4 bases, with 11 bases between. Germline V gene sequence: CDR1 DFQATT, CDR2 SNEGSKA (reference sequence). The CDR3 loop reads CSARVTGINQPQHF. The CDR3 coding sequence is TGCAGTGCTAGAGTGACTGGGATAAATCAGCCCCAGCATTTT.

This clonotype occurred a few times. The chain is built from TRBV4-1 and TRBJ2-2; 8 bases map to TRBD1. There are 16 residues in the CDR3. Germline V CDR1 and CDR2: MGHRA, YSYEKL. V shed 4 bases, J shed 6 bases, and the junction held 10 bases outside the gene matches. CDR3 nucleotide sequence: TGCGCCAGCAGCCGCGACCCCGGGACAGGCTCCGGGGAGCTGTTTTTT. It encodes CASSRDPGTGSGELFF.

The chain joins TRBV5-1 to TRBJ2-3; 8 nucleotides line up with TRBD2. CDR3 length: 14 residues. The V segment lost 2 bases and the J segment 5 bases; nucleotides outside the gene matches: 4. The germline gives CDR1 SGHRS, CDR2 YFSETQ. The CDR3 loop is CASSFAGGGDTQYF. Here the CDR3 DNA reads TGCGCCAGCAGCTTTGCGGGGGGAGGAGATACGCAGTATTTT. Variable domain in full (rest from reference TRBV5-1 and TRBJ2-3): KAGVTQTPRYLIKTRGQQVTLSCSPISGHRSVSWYQQTPGQGLQFLFEYFSETQRNKGNFPGRFSGRQFSNSRSEMNVSTLELGDSALYLCASSFAGGGDTQYFGPGTRLTVL.

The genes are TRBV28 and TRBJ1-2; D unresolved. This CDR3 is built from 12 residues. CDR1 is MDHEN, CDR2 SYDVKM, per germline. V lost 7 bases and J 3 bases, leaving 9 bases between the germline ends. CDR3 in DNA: TGTGCCAGCAACTCGGGGTACTATGGCTACACCTTC. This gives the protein CASNSGYYGYTF.

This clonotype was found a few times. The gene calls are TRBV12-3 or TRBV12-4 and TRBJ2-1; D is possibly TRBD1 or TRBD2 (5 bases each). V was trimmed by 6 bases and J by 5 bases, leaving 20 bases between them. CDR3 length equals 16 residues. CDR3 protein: CASSLVAGTPHNEQFF. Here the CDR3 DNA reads TGTGCCAGCAGCCTAGTGGCAGGGACCCCCCACAATGAGCAGTTCTTC.

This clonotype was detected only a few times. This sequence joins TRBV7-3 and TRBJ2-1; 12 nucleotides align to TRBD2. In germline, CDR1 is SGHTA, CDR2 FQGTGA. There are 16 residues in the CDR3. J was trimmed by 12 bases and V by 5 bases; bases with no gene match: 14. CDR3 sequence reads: CASSPGASGGVAVQFF. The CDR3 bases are TGTGCCAGCAGCCCAGGGGCTAGCGGGGGGGTAGCGGTGCAGTTCTTC.

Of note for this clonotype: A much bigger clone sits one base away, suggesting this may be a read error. For the CDR3, the DNA is TGTGCCAGCGGTCGGACTAGCGGGGGGAGTGGGCAGTTCTTC. Translating it yields CASGRTSGGSGQFF. The chain couples TRBV2 to TRBJ2-1; 14 positions agree with TRBD2. The CDR3 spans 14 residues. Germline V gene sequence: CDR1 SNHLY, CDR2 FYNNEI. The J segment lost 12 bases and the V segment lost 8 bases, leaving 9 bases of the junction unmatched. The full variable domain, its missing parts supplied by reference TRBV2 and TRBJ2-1, is EPEVTQTPSHQVTQMGQEVILRCVPISNHLYFYWYRQILGQKVEFLVSFYNNEISEKSEIFDDQFSVERPDGSNFTLKIRSTKLEDSAMYFCASGRTSGGSGQFFGPGTRLTVL.

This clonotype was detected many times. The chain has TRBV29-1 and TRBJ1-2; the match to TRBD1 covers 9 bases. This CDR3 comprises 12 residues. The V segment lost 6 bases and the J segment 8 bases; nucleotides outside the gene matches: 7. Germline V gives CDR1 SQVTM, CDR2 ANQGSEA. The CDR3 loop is CSVRTGDSGYTF. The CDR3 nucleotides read TGCAGCGTCCGGACAGGGGACTCCGGCTACACCTTC.

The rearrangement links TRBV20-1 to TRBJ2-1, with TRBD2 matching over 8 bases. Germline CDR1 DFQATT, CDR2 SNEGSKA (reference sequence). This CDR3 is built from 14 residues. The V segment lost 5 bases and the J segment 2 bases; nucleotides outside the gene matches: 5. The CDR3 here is CSAVSGDTYNEQFF. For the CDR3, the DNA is TGCAGTGCTGTTAGCGGGGATACCTACAATGAGCAGTTCTTC.

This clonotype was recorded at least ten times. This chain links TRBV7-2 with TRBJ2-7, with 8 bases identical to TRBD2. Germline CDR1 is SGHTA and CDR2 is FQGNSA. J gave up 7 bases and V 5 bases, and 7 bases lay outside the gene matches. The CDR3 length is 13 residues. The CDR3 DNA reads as TGTGCCAGCAGCCGACTAGCGCAGGGAGAGCAGTACTTC. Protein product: CASSRLAQGEQYF.

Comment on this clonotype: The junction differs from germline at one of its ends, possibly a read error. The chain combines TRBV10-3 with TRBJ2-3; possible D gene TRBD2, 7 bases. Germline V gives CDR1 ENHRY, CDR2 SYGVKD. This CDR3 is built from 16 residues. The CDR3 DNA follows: TGTGTCATCAGTGCCTCTGTCACGGGGGGCCCAGATACGCAGTATTTT. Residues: CVISASVTGGPDTQYF.

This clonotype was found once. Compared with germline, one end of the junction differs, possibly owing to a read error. The CDR3 is CTSSFHDGDYEQYF. The CDR3 DNA reads as TGTACCAGCAGCTTCCATGACGGAGACTACGAGCAGTACTTC. The chain links TRBV7-6 to TRBJ2-7; D not certain. The germline V gene has CDR1 SGHVS and CDR2 FNYEAQ. This CDR3 has 14 amino acids.

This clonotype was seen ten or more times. The CDR3 sequence is CASSPGGLGDEQFF. CDR3 nucleotide sequence: TGCGCCAGCAGCCCAGGGGGTTTAGGGGATGAGCAGTTCTTC. The chain couples TRBV4-1 to TRBJ2-1; TRBD1 agrees at 7 bases. J was trimmed by 8 bases and V by 4 bases; bases with no gene match: 8. CDR3 length equals 14 residues. Germline V gene data show CDR1 as MGHRA and CDR2 as YSYEKL.

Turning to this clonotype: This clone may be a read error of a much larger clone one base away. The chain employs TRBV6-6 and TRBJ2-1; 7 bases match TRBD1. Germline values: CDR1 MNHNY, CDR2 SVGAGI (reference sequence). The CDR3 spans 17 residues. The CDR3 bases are TGTGCCAGCAGTCCATGGGACGGGGACAGCTCCTACGATGAGCAGTTCTTC. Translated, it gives CASSPWDGDSSYDEQFF.

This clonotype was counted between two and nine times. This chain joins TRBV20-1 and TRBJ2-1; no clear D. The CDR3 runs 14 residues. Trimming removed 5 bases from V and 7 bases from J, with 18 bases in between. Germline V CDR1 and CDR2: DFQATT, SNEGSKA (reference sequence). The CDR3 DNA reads TGCAGTGCTTGTGACGCGTCCGCCCGAAATGAGCAGTTCTTC. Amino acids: CSACDASARNEQFF.

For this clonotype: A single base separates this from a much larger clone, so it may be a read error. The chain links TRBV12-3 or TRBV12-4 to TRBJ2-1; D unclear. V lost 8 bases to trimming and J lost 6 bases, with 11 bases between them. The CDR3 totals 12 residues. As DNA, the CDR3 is TGTGCCAGCGGTGCGGACGCCAATGAGCAGTTCTTC. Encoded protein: CASGADANEQFF.

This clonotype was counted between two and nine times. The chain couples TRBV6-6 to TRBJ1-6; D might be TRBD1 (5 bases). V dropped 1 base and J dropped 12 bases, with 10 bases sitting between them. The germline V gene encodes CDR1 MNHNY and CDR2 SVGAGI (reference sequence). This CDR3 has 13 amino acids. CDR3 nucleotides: TGTGCCAGCAGTTACTTTATGGGGGGACCCCTCCACTTT. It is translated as CASSYFMGGPLHF.

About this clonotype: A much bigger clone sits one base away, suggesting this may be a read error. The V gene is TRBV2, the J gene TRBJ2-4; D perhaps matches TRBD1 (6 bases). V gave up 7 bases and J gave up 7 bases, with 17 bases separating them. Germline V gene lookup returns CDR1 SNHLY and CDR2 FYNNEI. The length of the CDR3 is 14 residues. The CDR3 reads CASTAGARRNIQYF. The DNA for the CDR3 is TGTGCCAGCACCGCAGGGGCGAGGCGGAACATTCAGTACTTC.

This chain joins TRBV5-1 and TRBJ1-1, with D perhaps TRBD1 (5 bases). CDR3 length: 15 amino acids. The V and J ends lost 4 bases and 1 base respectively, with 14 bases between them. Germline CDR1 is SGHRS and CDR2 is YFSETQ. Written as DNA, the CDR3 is TGCGCCAGCAGCCCCTACCCAGGGAAGAACACTGAAGCTTTCTTT. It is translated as CASSPYPGKNTEAFF.

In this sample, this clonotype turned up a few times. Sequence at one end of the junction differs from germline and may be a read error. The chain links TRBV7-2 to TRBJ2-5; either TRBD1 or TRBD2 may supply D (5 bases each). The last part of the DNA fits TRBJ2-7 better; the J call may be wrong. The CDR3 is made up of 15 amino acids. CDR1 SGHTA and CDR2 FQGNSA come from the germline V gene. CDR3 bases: TGTGTCAGCAGCCCCCTCTGGGACGGGCGATACGAGCAGTACTTC. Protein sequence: CVSSPLWDGRYEQYF.

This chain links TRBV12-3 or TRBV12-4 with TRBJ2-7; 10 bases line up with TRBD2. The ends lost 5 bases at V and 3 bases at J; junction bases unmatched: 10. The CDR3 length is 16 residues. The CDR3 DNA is TGTGCCAGCAGTCACACCCCACGACTAGCGGGCTACGAGCAGTACTTC. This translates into CASSHTPRLAGYEQYF.

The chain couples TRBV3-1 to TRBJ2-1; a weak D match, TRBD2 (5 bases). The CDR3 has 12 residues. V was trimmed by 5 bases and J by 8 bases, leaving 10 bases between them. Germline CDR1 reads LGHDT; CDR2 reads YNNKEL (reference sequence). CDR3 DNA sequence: TGTGCCAGCAGCTCAATGCGGGATGAGCAGTTCTTC. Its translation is CASSSMRDEQFF.

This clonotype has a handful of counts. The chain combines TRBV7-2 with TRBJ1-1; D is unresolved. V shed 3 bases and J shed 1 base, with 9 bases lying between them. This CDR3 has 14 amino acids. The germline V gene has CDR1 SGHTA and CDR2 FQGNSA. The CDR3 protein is CASSLAHQNTEAFF. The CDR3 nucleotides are TGTGCCAGCAGCTTGGCCCACCAGAACACTGAAGCTTTCTTT.

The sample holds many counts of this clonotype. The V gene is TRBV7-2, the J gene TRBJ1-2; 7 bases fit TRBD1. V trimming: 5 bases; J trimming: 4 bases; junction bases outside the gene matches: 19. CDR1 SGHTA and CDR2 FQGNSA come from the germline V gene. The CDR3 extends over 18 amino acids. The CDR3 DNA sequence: TGTGCCAGCAGCCCACGTACCGGGACAGAGTATTCGGCCTATGGCTACACCTTC. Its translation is CASSPRTGTEYSAYGYTF.